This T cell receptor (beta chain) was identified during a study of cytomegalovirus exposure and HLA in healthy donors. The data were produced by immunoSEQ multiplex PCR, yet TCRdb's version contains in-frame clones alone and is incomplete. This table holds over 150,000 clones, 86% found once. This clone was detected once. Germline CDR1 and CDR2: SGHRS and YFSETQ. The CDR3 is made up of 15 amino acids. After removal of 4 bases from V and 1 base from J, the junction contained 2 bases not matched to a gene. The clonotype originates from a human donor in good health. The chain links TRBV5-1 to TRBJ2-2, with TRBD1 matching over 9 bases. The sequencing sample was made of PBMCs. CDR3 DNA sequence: TGCGCCAGCAGCGAGGGACAGGGGAACACCGGGGAGCTGTTTTTT. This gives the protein CASSEGQGNTGELFF. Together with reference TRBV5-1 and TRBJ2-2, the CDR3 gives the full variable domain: KAGVTQTPRYLIKTRGQQVTLSCSPISGHRSVSWYQQTPGQGLQFLFEYFSETQRNKGNFPGRFSGRQFSNSRSEMNVSTLELGDSALYLCASSEGQGNTGELFFGEGSRLTVL.